This TCR beta chain stems from a study of blood T cell repertoires in COVID-19. The overall study: Acute and convalescent COVID-19 samples came from the United States, Italy and Spain. Sources were T cells, B-cell-depleted T cells, or PBMCs; the material itself was cDNA or gDNA.

Original handling: The authors estimated nucleated cell counts from reference gene primer amplification. The data were produced by immunoSEQ multiplex PCR, yet TCRdb's version contains in-frame clones alone and is incomplete. V, J and clone size are taken as reported in that table, and D and trimming were inferred from the DNA itself. The data hold about 160,000 clones, with 75% to 80% observed a single time. This CDR3 contains 12 residues. Germline-derived CDR1 and CDR2 are SQVTM and ANQGSEA. V lost 0 bases to trimming and J lost 7 bases, with 7 bases between them. Sequencing input: peripheral blood. The chain employs TRBV29-1 and TRBJ2-1, with a tentative D call TRBD2 (5 bases). This TCR derives from a woman older than 75 with acute or convalescent COVID-19. The CDR3 reads CSVEEGGNEQFF. For the CDR3, the DNA is TGCAGCGTTGAAGAAGGAGGTAATGAGCAGTTCTTC.